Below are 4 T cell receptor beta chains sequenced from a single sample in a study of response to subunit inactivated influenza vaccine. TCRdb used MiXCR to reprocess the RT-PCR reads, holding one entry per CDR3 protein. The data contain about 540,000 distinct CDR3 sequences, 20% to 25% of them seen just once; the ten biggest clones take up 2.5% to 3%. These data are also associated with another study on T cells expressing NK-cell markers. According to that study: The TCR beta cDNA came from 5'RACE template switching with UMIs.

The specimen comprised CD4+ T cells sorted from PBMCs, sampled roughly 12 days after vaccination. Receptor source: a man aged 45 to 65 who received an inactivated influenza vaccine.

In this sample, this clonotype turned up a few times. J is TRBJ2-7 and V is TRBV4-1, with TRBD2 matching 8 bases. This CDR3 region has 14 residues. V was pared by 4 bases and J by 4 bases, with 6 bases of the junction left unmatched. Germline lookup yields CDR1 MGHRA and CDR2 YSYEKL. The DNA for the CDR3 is TGCGCCAGCAGCCGTCGGGAGGGCTGGTACGAGCAGTACTTC. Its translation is CASSRREGWYEQYF.

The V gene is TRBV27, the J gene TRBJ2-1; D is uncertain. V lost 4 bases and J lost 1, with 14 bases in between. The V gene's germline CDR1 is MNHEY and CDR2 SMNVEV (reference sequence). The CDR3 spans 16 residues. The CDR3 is CASSSLLVGSYNEQFF. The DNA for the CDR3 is TGTGCCAGCAGTTCTCTCCTGGTAGGGTCCTACAATGAGCAGTTCTTC.

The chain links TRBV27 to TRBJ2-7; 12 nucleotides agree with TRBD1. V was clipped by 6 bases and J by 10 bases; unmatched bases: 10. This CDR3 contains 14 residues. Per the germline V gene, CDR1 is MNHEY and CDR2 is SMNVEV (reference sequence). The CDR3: CASSTGQGARYQYF. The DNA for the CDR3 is TGTGCCAGCAGCACGGGACAGGGGGCGCGGTACCAGTACTTC.

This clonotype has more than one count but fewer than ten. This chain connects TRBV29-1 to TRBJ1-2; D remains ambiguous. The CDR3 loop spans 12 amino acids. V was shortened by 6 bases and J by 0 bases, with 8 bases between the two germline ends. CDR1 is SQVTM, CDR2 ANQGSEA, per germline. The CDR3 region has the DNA TGCAGCGTCGGATCTACTAACTATGGCTACACCTTC. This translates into CSVGSTNYGYTF.